Following are 17 T cell receptor beta chains from one sample sequenced in a study of blood T cell repertoires in COVID-19. Only in-frame clones appear in the TCRdb table, and some are missing; sequencing was by immunoSEQ multiplex PCR. The sample contains fewer than 110,000 clones, 70% to 90% of which appear only once. The material sequenced was peripheral blood. The source of these receptors is a woman between 55 and 75 years old with acute or convalescent COVID-19.

This CDR3 is CSASLGQGAGGYTF. The CDR3 nucleotides are TGCAGTGCTAGTTTGGGACAGGGGGCCGGTGGCTACACCTTC. The chain uses TRBV20-1 and TRBJ1-2, with 12 nucleotides matching TRBD1. The CDR3 extends over 14 amino acids. V was pared by 3 bases and J by 7 bases, with 6 bases of the junction left unmatched. The V gene's germline CDR1 is DFQATT and CDR2 SNEGSKA (reference sequence).

This chain uses TRBV3-1 (or the pseudogene TRBV3-2) with TRBJ2-2; TRBD2 matches 9 bases. V lost 5 bases to trimming and J lost 5 bases; unmatched junction nucleotides: 3. CDR3 length: 14 residues. Per germline, CDR1 LGHDT and CDR2 YNNKEL (reference sequence). The CDR3 reads CASSLAGETGELFF. The CDR3 region has the DNA TGTGCCAGCAGCTTAGCGGGAGAGACCGGGGAGCTGTTTTTT.

V is TRBV16 and J is TRBJ1-2; D is possibly TRBD1 (5 bases). This CDR3 region has 17 residues. CDR1 is KGHSY, CDR2 FQNENV, per germline. V shed 4 bases and J shed 4 bases, with 22 bases lying between them. The CDR3 region has the DNA TGTGCCAGCAGCCCGAATATTGGGCAGCCGGGGGGCTATGGCTACACCTTC. This sequence encodes CASSPNIGQPGGYGYTF.

This chain joins TRBV30 and TRBJ2-1, with TRBD2 matching over 9 bases. CDR3 length equals 16 residues. The germline gives CDR1 GTSNPN, CDR2 SVGIG (reference sequence). J lost 1 base, V lost 3 bases, and 7 bases had no gene match. CDR3 sequence (DNA): TGTGCCTGGAGACTTAGCGGGAGTGGGTCCTACAATGAGCAGTTCTTC. This codes for CAWRLSGSGSYNEQFF.

With regard to this clone: Compared with germline, one end of the junction differs, possibly owing to a read error. The rearrangement joins TRBV7-8 to TRBJ1-6, with D unresolved. This CDR3 comprises 14 residues. Per germline, CDR1 SGHVS and CDR2 FQNEAQ. The CDR3 is CASGLPGPDSPLHF. DNA of the CDR3: TGTGCCAGCGGCTTGCCAGGTCCCGATTCACCCCTCCACTTT. The full variable domain, in which reference TRBV7-8 and TRBJ1-6 provide the parts outside the CDR3, is GAGVSQSPRYKVAKRGQDVALRCDPISGHVSLFWYQQALGQGPEFLTYFQNEAQLDKSGLPSDRFFAERPEGSVSTLKIQRTQQEDSAVYLCASGLPGPDSPLHFGNGTRLTVT.

The genes are TRBV28 and TRBJ2-7, with 7 bases matching TRBD1. The V gene's germline CDR1 is MDHEN and CDR2 SYDVKM. The CDR3 has 13 amino acids. V lost 5 bases and J lost 2; bases outside the gene matches: 3. The CDR3 bases are TGTGCCAGCAGTCTCGGGACAGCCTACGAGCAGTACTTC. This translates into CASSLGTAYEQYF.

The V and J genes are TRBV5-1 and TRBJ2-7, with TRBD2 matching over 8 bases. This CDR3 comprises 17 residues. In germline, CDR1 is SGHRS, CDR2 YFSETQ. J was trimmed by 6 bases and V by 0 bases; bases with no gene match: 14. CDR3: CASSLGPSGTRAGEQYF. CDR3 nucleotide sequence: TGCGCCAGCAGCTTGGGCCCCTCCGGGACTAGGGCGGGCGAGCAGTACTTC.

The V and J genes are TRBV7-3 and TRBJ2-3, with D maybe TRBD2 (6 bases). Germline V gene sequence: CDR1 SGHTA, CDR2 FQGTGA. Trimming removed 3 bases at V and 3 bases at J, with 13 bases between. The CDR3 length is 15 residues. The CDR3 DNA reads TGTGCCAGCAGCTTTGGGGCGGGAAGTACAGATACGCAGTATTTT. The encoded protein is CASSFGAGSTDTQYF.

This clone came up once. This chain links TRBV29-1 with TRBJ2-1; maybe TRBD1 (5 bases). V lost 4 bases and J 0 bases, leaving 10 bases between the germline ends. Per the germline V gene, CDR1 is SQVTM and CDR2 is ANQGSEA. The CDR3 loop spans 14 amino acids. CDR3 DNA sequence: TGCAGCGTTGTACAGGCGTTCTCCTACAATGAGCAGTTCTTC. It is translated as CSVVQAFSYNEQFF.

The chain uses TRBV9 and TRBJ1-2; the D gene is possibly TRBD1 (6 bases). V lost 3 bases and J 8 bases, leaving 14 bases between the germline ends. The CDR3 has 13 residues. From germline, CDR1 is SGDLS and CDR2 YYNGEE. The CDR3 spells CASSGYSGDGYTF. The DNA for the CDR3 is TGTGCCAGCAGCGGCTATTCAGGGGACGGCTACACCTTC.

The J gene is TRBJ1-2, the V gene TRBV10-2; 7 bases are shared with TRBD1. The J segment lost 6 bases and the V segment lost 5 bases, leaving 6 bases of the junction unmatched. CDR1 WSHSY and CDR2 SAAADI come from the germline V gene. The CDR3 is 13 amino acids. The CDR3 nucleotides are TGCGCCAGCAGTCCCGGGACAGCCCATGGCTACACCTTC. It is translated as CASSPGTAHGYTF.

Turning to this clone: At one boundary the junction diverges from the germline segment, which might be a read error. The V call is TRBV24-1, the J call TRBJ2-5, with D hard to call. Looked up from germline, CDR1 is KGHDR and CDR2 is SFDVKD. This CDR3 has 14 residues. CDR3 sequence: CATSDSGAQETQYF. The DNA for the CDR3 is TGTGCCACCAGCGATTCTGGAGCCCAAGAGACCCAGTACTTC.

This chain joins TRBV6-4 and TRBJ1-1, with 8 bases aligning to TRBD1. The CDR3 loop spans 13 amino acids. CDR1 and CDR2 from the germline V gene are MRHNA and SNTAGT. The V gene end was trimmed by 6 bases and the J gene end by 5 bases; junction bases not matched to a gene: 5. CDR3 sequence (DNA): TGTGCCAGCAGCGCGGGACAGGCGACTGAAGCTTTCTTT. Encoded protein: CASSAGQATEAFF.

This clone appeared once. V gene TRBV10-2 combines with J gene TRBJ2-7, with 10 bases matching TRBD2. V was pared by 6 bases and J by 5 bases, with 19 bases of the junction left unmatched. This CDR3 spans 18 amino acids. Germline assignment: CDR1 WSHSY and CDR2 SAAADI. In nucleotides, the CDR3 is TGCGCCAGCAGCCGCCCGACCCTAGCGGGAGTGCCAGGCGACGAGCAGTACTTC. Protein product: CASSRPTLAGVPGDEQYF.

The chain links TRBV6-1 to TRBJ2-3, with 7 bases matching TRBD2. The CDR3 is made up of 21 amino acids. V lost 2 bases and J lost 0; bases outside the gene matches: 20. The germline V gene encodes CDR1 MNHNS and CDR2 SASEGT. This chain's CDR3 is CASSEMLSGTLGLPSTDTQYF. CDR3 coding DNA: TGTGCCAGCAGTGAAATGTTGAGCGGAACATTGGGACTACCGAGCACAGATACGCAGTATTTT.

The J gene is TRBJ1-1, the V gene TRBV29-1, with TRBD1 matching over 12 bases. Germline lookup yields CDR1 SQVTM and CDR2 ANQGSEA. The CDR3 loop spans 13 amino acids. J gave up 5 bases and V 6 bases, and 4 bases lay outside the gene matches. CDR3 sequence: CSVEGQGATEAFF. The CDR3 DNA sequence: TGCAGCGTAGAGGGACAGGGGGCAACTGAAGCTTTCTTT.

The chain uses TRBV6-5 and TRBJ1-2, with unresolved D. V was cut by 3 bases and J by 2 bases, with 10 bases left in between. CDR1 and CDR2 from the germline V gene are MNHEY and SVGAGI. The length of the CDR3 is 14 residues. CDR3 protein: CASSYVGKNYGYTF. The CDR3 DNA sequence: TGTGCCAGCAGTTATGTGGGCAAGAACTATGGCTACACCTTC.